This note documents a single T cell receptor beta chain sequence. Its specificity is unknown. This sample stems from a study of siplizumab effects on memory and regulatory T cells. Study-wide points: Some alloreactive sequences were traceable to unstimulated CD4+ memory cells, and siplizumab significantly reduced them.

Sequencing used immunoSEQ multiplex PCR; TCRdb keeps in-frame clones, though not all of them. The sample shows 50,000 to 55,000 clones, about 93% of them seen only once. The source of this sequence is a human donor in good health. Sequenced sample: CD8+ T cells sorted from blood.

For the CDR3, the DNA is TGTGCTAGTGGTCCACAAAGGGACAGGGATACTATTTCCAACTATGGCTACACCTTC. It yields the protein CASGPQRDRDTISNYGYTF. The V call is TRBV12-5, the J call TRBJ1-2; TRBD1 matches 9 bases. The CDR3 loop spans 19 amino acids. V shed 5 bases, J shed 2 bases, and the junction held 18 bases outside the gene matches. Germline values: CDR1 LGHNT, CDR2 FRNRAP.